This T cell receptor (beta chain) was sequenced for a study of cytomegalovirus exposure and HLA in healthy donors. Looking at the study overall: The study placed 80% to 85% of its approximately 400 genotyped donors in the Caucasian-associated ancestry cluster.

The PCR used 60 Vbeta and 13 Jbeta primers. Measured with immunoSEQ multiplex PCR; TCRdb has only the in-frame clones, and not every one. This sample yields over 150,000 clones, of which about 88% are seen a single time; 2.5% to 3% belongs to the top ten. Germline V gene lookup returns CDR1 SQVTM and CDR2 ANQGSEA. The CDR3 spans 12 residues. V lost 4 bases and J 1 base, leaving 8 bases between the germline ends. The sequencing input was PBMCs. The rearrangement joins TRBV29-1 to TRBJ2-7; tentatively, D is TRBD1 (5 bases). The sequence derives from a man younger than 45 in good health and CMV-seropositive. CDR3: CSVATASYEQYV. Here the CDR3 DNA reads TGCAGCGTTGCGACAGCATCCTACGAGCAGTACGTC.